Listed below are T cell receptor beta chains from one sample, sequenced in a study of cytomegalovirus exposure and HLA in healthy donors. Data came from immunoSEQ multiplex PCR; TCRdb stores just in-frame clones and leaves some out. The sample shows 130,000 or so clones, over 80% of them seen only once. The sequenced sample was PBMCs. Receptors originate from a middle-aged man in good health and CMV-seronegative. The CDR3 runs from the conserved cysteine through the conserved F or W. A D gene is named only where the DNA matches it firmly. Not all rows give a size; the values are once, few, many and, for expanded clones, a class.

D gene: -; clone size: -; J gene: TRBJ2-5; V gene: TRBV18; CDR3 DNA: TGTGCCAGCTCGAGAGACACCCAAGAGACCCAGTACTTC; CDR3 protein: CASSRDTQETQYF
D gene: -; clone size: -; J gene: TRBJ2-3; V gene: TRBV19; CDR3 DNA: TGTGCCAGTAATATCGGGTCCGGGTTCGCAGATACGCAGTATTTT; CDR3 protein: CASNIGSGFADTQYF
D gene: -; clone size: -; J gene: TRBJ2-7; V gene: TRBV6-1; CDR3 DNA: TGTGCCAGCAGCGAGGTGAGCTCCTACGAGCAGTACTTC; CDR3 protein: CASSEVSSYEQYF
D gene: -; clone size: -; J gene: TRBJ1-5; V gene: TRBV6-6; CDR3 DNA: TGTGCCAGTTCTCTCCCAGGGTATCAGCCCCAGCATTTT; CDR3 protein: CASSLPGYQPQHF
D gene: TRBD2; clone size: few; J gene: TRBJ2-7; V gene: TRBV7-9; CDR3 DNA: TGTGCCAGCAGCCCGGCGGCGGGAGCTCGCCCCTACGAGCAGTACTTC; CDR3 protein: CASSPAAGARPYEQYF
D gene: TRBD1; clone size: -; J gene: TRBJ2-7; V gene: TRBV27; CDR3 DNA: TGTGCCAGCAGTTACAGGGGGCGCGTCTACGAGCAGTACTTC; CDR3 protein: CASSYRGRVYEQYF
D gene: TRBD2; clone size: -; J gene: TRBJ2-3; V gene: TRBV4-3; CDR3 DNA: TGCGCCAGCAGCCCCTTGGGCGGGAGCGGCGATACGCAGTATTTT; CDR3 protein: CASSPLGGSGDTQYF
D gene: TRBD1; clone size: -; J gene: TRBJ1-5; V gene: TRBV19; CDR3 DNA: TGTGCCAGTAGTTCGGGACAGGGGTTATATAGCAATCAGCCCCAGCATTTT; CDR3 protein: CASSSGQGLYSNQPQHF
D gene: -; clone size: once; J gene: TRBJ1-1; V gene: TRBV7-2; CDR3 DNA: TGTGCCAGCAGCTTAGGGCAGGGCGATGAAGCTTTCTTT; CDR3 protein: CASSLGQGDEAFF
D gene: TRBD2; clone size: -; J gene: TRBJ2-7; V gene: TRBV9; CDR3 DNA: TGTGCCAGCAGCGGTAGCGGGGGGGCGGGCGAGCAGTACTTC; CDR3 protein: CASSGSGGAGEQYF
D gene: TRBD2; clone size: -; J gene: TRBJ2-7; V gene: TRBV27; CDR3 DNA: TGTGCCAGCGGCGTTAGGGCGGGAGGGTACGAGCAGTACTTC; CDR3 protein: CASGVRAGGYEQYF
D gene: -; clone size: -; J gene: TRBJ1-2; V gene: TRBV2; CDR3 DNA: TGTGCCAGCAGTGAAGGCGGAAACTATGGCTACACCTTC; CDR3 protein: CASSEGGNYGYTF
D gene: -; clone size: -; J gene: TRBJ2-1; V gene: TRBV6-6; CDR3 DNA: TGTGCCAGCAGTCACGGGACTCTCATCAATGAGCAGTTCTTC; CDR3 protein: CASSHGTLINEQFF
D gene: TRBD1; clone size: -; J gene: TRBJ2-7; V gene: TRBV28; CDR3 DNA: TGTGCCAGCAGTATCCGACAGGGCTCCTACGAGCAGTACTTC; CDR3 protein: CASSIRQGSYEQYF
D gene: -; clone size: few; J gene: TRBJ1-1; V gene: TRBV5-1; CDR3 DNA: TGCGCCAGCAGCTCCCACGGGAACACTGAAGCTTTCTTT; CDR3 protein: CASSSHGNTEAFF
D gene: TRBD1; clone size: -; J gene: TRBJ1-1; V gene: TRBV27; CDR3 DNA: TGTGCCAGCAAGGGGGACAGGGGGAAAAGGGCTGAAGCTTTCTTT; CDR3 protein: CASKGDRGKRAEAFF
D gene: TRBD2; clone size: -; J gene: TRBJ2-5; V gene: TRBV7-3; CDR3 DNA: TGTGCCAGCAGCTTATCGGCGCCCGGGACTAGCGGGAGAAGGCAAGAGACCCAGTACTTC; CDR3 protein: CASSLSAPGTSGRRQETQYF
D gene: -; clone size: -; J gene: TRBJ2-3; V gene: TRBV7-2; CDR3 DNA: TGTGCCAGCAGCTCCGTGAGCACAGATACGCAGTATTTT; CDR3 protein: CASSSVSTDTQYF
D gene: TRBD2; clone size: -; J gene: TRBJ2-5; V gene: TRBV5-1; CDR3 DNA: TGCGCCAGCAGCCGTCGGACTAGCGGGGGGGCCCGGGGAGAGACCCAGTACTTC; CDR3 protein: CASSRRTSGGARGETQYF
D gene: -; clone size: -; J gene: TRBJ1-2; V gene: TRBV7-2; CDR3 DNA: TGTGCCAGCAGCGGGAGTCACCGTGGCTACACCTTC; CDR3 protein: CASSGSHRGYTF
D gene: TRBD2; clone size: -; J gene: TRBJ2-3; V gene: TRBV14; CDR3 DNA: TGTGCCAGCAGCCGGGACTACTATGATACGCAGTATTTT; CDR3 protein: CASSRDYYDTQYF
D gene: TRBD2; clone size: -; J gene: TRBJ2-7; V gene: TRBV18; CDR3 DNA: TGTGCCAGCTCGTTGGGGAGGGCAGCGCTTAGCTACGAGCAGTACTTC; CDR3 protein: CASSLGRAALSYEQYF
D gene: -; clone size: -; J gene: TRBJ1-6; V gene: TRBV5-1; CDR3 DNA: TGCGCCAGCAGCTTGGGATCGGATTCGGGTTCACCCCTCCACTTT; CDR3 protein: CASSLGSDSGSPLHF
D gene: -; clone size: -; J gene: TRBJ2-3; V gene: TRBV7-6; CDR3 DNA: TGTGCCAGCAGCTTACGGGGTTTACAAGGCACAGATACGCAGTATTTT; CDR3 protein: CASSLRGLQGTDTQYF
D gene: TRBD1; clone size: -; J gene: TRBJ1-1; V gene: TRBV5-5; CDR3 DNA: TGTGCCAGCAGCTTGGTAGGGGGCGTCACTGAAGCTTTCTTT; CDR3 protein: CASSLVGGVTEAFF
D gene: -; clone size: -; J gene: TRBJ2-5; V gene: TRBV9; CDR3 DNA: TGTGCCAGCAGCGAGGGGGGGAAGACCCAGTACTTC; CDR3 protein: CASSEGGKTQYF
D gene: -; clone size: -; J gene: TRBJ1-1; V gene: TRBV7-9; CDR3 DNA: TGTGCCAGCAGCTTCTTTGTGAACACTGAAGCTTTCTTT; CDR3 protein: CASSFFVNTEAFF
D gene: -; clone size: -; J gene: TRBJ2-1; V gene: TRBV5-1; CDR3 DNA: TGCGCCAGCAGCTTACGCCAGACAGAGGATGAGCAGTTCTTC; CDR3 protein: CASSLRQTEDEQFF
D gene: TRBD2; clone size: -; J gene: TRBJ2-1; V gene: TRBV6-5; CDR3 DNA: TGTGCCAGCAGTTACTCGGGGGACTATATCATCAATGAGCAGTTCTTC; CDR3 protein: CASSYSGDYIINEQFF
D gene: TRBD1; clone size: -; J gene: TRBJ1-3; V gene: TRBV19; CDR3 DNA: TGTGCCACCCGGACAGGGAGTGGAAACACCATATATTTT; CDR3 protein: CATRTGSGNTIYF
D gene: TRBD1; clone size: -; J gene: TRBJ2-7; V gene: TRBV5-8; CDR3 DNA: TGTGCCAGCAGCACGGGACAGGGCTACGAGCAGTACTTC; CDR3 protein: CASSTGQGYEQYF
D gene: TRBD1; clone size: once; J gene: TRBJ1-4; V gene: TRBV2; CDR3 DNA: TGTGCCAGCAGTGAAGGGCTCGGACAGGTGGCGCTTGAAAAACTGTTTTTT; CDR3 protein: CASSEGLGQVALEKLFF
D gene: -; clone size: once; J gene: TRBJ1-1; V gene: TRBV7-2; CDR3 DNA: TGTGCCAGCAGCGTCAGGGTTACGACGCCAGCGAACACTGAAGCTTTCTTT; CDR3 protein: CASSVRVTTPANTEAFF
D gene: -; clone size: -; J gene: TRBJ1-3; V gene: TRBV2; CDR3 DNA: TGTGCCAGCAGTGAAGGGTCCGGAGGAGACACCATATATTTT; CDR3 protein: CASSEGSGGDTIYF
D gene: TRBD2; clone size: -; J gene: TRBJ2-3; V gene: TRBV11-2; CDR3 DNA: TGTGCCAGCAACCGTCGGGGACTAGCAGCCGATACGCAGTATTTT; CDR3 protein: CASNRRGLAADTQYF
D gene: TRBD2; clone size: -; J gene: TRBJ2-7; V gene: TRBV30; CDR3 DNA: TGTGCCTGGAGGCCGAGACTAGCGGGCCCTTACGAGCAGTACTTC; CDR3 protein: CAWRPRLAGPYEQYF
D gene: -; clone size: -; J gene: TRBJ2-7; V gene: TRBV7-2; CDR3 DNA: TGTGCCAGCAGCTCCAGGACCGTGGGACACCCCTACGAGCAGTACTTC; CDR3 protein: CASSSRTVGHPYEQYF
D gene: TRBD1; clone size: -; J gene: TRBJ2-3; V gene: TRBV14; CDR3 DNA: TGTGCCAGCAGCCAAGGTACAGGGGGCGGTTCAGATACGCAGTATTTT; CDR3 protein: CASSQGTGGGSDTQYF